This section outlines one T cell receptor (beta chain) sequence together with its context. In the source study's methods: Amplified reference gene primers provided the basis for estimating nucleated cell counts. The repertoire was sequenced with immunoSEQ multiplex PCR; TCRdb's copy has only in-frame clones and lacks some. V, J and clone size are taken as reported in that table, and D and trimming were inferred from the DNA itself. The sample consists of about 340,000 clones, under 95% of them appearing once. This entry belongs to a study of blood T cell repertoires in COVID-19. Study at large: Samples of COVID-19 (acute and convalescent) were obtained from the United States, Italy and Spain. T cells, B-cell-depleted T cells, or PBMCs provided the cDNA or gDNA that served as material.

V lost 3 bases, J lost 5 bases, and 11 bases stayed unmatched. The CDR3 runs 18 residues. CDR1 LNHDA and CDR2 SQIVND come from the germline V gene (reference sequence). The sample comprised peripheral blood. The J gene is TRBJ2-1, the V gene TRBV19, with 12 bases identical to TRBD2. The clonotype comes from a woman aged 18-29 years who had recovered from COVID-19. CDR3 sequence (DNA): TGTGCCAGTAGTATTAGACTAGCGGGAGTTTTTAAAAACAATGAGCAGTTCTTC. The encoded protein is CASSIRLAGVFKNNEQFF.